This TCR beta chain was found in a study of tumor-infiltrating lymphocytes in primary liver carcinoma. In the study overall: These patients were men and women whose ages were 30 to 69 years. Among the tumors, stages were T1-T3 N0M0 and sizes roughly 4.2 to 11 cm. Regarding the study as a whole: Tumors had a top-250-clone fraction that was significantly higher than blood (p = 0.039).

Researchers drew blood RNA from unsorted whole blood and extracted germline DNA as well. Blood samples of four milliliters were drawn preoperatively. J lost 5 bases, V lost 3 bases, and 9 bases had no gene match. Germline-derived CDR1 and CDR2 are MNHEY and SVGAGI. CDR3 length equals 16 residues. Note on this clonotype: Its antigen is not identified.

A constant-region primer served to make TCR beta cDNA from around 500 ng total RNA. Libraries of TCR beta came from three nested multiplex PCR rounds with slightly modified ARM-PCR. The first two PCR rounds, approximately 10 cycles each, used TRBV1-TRBV30 forward primers and a C-beta reverse primer. TCRdb redid the calling of the multiplex PCR reads with MiXCR, one entry per CDR3 protein. The sample lists about 320,000 distinct CDR3 sequences; approximately 54% were seen once. Sequencing was carried out using peripheral blood. This clonotype originated in a woman younger than 45 with primary liver carcinoma and hepatitis B virus infection. The V and J genes are TRBV6-5 and TRBJ2-7, with 11 bases identical to TRBD1. The CDR3 nucleotides are TGTGCCAGCAGTTATAGGGGGGGGACAGGGGGTGACGAGCAGTACTTC. Its translation is CASSYRGGTGGDEQYF.